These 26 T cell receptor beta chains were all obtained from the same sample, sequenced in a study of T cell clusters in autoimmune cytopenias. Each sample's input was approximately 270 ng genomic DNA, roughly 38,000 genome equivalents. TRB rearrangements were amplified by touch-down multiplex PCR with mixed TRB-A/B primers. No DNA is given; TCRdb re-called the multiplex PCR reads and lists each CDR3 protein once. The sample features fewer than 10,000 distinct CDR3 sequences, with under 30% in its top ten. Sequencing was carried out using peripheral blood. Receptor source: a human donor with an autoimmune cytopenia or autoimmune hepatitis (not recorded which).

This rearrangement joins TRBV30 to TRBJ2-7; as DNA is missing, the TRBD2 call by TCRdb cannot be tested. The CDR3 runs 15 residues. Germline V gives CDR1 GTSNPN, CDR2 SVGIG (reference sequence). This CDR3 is CAWSPGLAGAYEQYF.

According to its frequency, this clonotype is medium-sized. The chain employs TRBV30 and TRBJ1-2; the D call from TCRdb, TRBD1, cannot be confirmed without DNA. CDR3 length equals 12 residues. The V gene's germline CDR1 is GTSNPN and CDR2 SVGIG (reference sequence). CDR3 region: CAWNPGSYGYTF.

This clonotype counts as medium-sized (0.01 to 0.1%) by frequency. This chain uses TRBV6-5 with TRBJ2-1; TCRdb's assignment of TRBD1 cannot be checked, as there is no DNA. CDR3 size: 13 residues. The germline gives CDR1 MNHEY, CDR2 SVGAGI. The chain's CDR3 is CASSPPGGDEQFF.

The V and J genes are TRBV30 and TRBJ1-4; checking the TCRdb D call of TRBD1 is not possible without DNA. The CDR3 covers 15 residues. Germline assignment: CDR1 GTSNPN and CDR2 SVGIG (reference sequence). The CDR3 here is CAWSPGQGMDEKLFF. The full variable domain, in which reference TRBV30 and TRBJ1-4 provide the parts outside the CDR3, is SQTIHQWPATLVQPVGSPLSLECTVEGTSNPNLYWYRQAAGRGLQLLFYSVGIGQISSEVPQNLSASRPQDRQFILSSKKLLLSDSGFYLCAWSPGQGMDEKLFFGSGTQLSVL.

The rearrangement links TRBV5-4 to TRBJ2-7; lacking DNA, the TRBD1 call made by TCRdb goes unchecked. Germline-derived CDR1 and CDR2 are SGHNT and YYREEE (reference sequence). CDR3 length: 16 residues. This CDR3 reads CASSLAFGQGSHEQYF.

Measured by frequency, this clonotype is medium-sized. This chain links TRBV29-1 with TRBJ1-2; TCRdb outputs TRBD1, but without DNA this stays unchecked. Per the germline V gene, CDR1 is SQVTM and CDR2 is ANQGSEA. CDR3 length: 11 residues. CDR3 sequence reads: CSVGQDYGYTF.

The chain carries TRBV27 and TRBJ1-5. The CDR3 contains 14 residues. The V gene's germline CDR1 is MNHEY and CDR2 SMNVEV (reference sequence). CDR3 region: CASSLVGRDQPQHF.

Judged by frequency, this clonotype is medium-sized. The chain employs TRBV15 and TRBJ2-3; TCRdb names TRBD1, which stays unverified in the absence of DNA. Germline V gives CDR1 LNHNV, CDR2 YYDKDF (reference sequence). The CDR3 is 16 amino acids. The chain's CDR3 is CATSRLLAGGPDTQYF.

The CDR3 loop reads CASSLAMVPQDTQYF. The chain employs TRBV5-6 and TRBJ2-3. From germline, CDR1 is SGHDT and CDR2 YYEEEE. The CDR3 consists of 15 residues.

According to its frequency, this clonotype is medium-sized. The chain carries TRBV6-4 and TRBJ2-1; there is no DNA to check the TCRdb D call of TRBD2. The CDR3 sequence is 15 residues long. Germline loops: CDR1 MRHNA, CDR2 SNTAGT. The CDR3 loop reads CASSVLAGGDNEQFF.

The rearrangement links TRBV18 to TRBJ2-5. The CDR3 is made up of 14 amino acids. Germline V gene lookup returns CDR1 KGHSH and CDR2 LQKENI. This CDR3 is CASSPQGDQETQYF.

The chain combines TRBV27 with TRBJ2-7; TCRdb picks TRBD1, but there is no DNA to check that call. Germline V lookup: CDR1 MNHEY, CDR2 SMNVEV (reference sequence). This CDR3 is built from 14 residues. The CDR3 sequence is CASSGQGAIYEQYF.

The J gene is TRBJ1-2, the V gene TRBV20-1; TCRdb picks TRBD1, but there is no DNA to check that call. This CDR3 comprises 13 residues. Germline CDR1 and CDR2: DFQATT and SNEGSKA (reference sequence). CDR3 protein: CSAQTAANYGYTF.

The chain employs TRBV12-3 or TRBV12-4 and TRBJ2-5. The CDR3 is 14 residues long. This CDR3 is CASSLAGGSRTQYF.

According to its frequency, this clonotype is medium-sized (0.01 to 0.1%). The CDR3 sequence is CSVAGNNYGYTF. The chain carries TRBV29-1 and TRBJ1-2. The CDR3 is 12 amino acids. CDR1 and CDR2 (germline): SQVTM, ANQGSEA.

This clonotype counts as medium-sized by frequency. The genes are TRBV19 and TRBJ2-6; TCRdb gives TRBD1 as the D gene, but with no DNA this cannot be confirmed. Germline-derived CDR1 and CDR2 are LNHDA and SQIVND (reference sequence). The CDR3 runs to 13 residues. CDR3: CASRTVGANVLTF.

CDR3: CASSYSSRGGTDTQYF. The rearrangement joins TRBV6-2 or TRBV6-3 to TRBJ2-3; the TCRdb call, TRBD2, lacks DNA for checking. The CDR3 is made up of 16 amino acids. Germline lookup yields CDR1 MNHEY and CDR2 SVGEGT.

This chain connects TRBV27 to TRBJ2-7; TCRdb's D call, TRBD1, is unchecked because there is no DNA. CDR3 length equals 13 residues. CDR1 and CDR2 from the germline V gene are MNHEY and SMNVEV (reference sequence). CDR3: CASSYGQLYEQYF.

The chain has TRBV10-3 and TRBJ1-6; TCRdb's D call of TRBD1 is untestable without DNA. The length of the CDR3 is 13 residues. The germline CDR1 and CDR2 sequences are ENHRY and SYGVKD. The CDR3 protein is CAITGTAGSPLHF.

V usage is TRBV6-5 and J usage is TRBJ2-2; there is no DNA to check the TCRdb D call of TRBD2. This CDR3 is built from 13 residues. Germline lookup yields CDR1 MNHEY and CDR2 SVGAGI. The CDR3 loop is CASSLQLGGELFF.

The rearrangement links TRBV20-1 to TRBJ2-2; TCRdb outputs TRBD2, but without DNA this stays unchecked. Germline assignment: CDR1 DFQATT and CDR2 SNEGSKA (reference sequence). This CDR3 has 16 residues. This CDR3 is CSARDKREGQGGELFF.

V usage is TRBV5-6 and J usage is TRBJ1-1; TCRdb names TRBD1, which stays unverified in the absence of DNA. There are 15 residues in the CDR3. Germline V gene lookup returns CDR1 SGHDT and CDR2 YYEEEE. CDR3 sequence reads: CASSRPTGGNTEAFF.

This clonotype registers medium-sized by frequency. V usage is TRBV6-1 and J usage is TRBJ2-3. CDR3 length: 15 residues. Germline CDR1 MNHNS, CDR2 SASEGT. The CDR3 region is CASSEGLAHTDTQYF.

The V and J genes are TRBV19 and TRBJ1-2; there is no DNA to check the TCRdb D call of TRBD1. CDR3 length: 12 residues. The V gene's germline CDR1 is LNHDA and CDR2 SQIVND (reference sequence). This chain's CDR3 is CASSIDGGGYTF.

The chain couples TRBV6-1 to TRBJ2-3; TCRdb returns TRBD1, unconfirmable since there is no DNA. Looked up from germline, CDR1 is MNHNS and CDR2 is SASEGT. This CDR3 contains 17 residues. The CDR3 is CASSELLLRRGTDTQYF.

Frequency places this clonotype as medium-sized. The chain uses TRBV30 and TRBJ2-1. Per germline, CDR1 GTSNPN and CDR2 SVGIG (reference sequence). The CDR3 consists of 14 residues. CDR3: CAWDTDLSYNEQFF. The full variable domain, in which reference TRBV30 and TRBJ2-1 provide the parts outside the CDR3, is SQTIHQWPATLVQPVGSPLSLECTVEGTSNPNLYWYRQAAGRGLQLLFYSVGIGQISSEVPQNLSASRPQDRQFILSSKKLLLSDSGFYLCAWDTDLSYNEQFFGPGTRLTVL.